The 22 T cell receptor beta chains listed next were all sequenced from one sample in a study of monozygotic twins with inflammatory bowel disease. Each CDR3 protein gets one entry in TCRdb, which reprocessed the 5' RACE reads and gives no DNA. The table lists 150,000 or so distinct CDR3 sequences, with less than 7.5% in the top ten. Sequencing was carried out using blood. The source of these receptors is a human donor with ulcerative colitis or Crohn's disease, or a healthy co-twin of an affected twin (not recorded which).

The V and J genes are TRBV12-3 or TRBV12-4 and TRBJ1-6; TCRdb designates TRBD1, a call that cannot be tested without DNA. CDR3 length: 14 residues. This chain's CDR3 is CASRTGTINSPLHF.

The CDR3 spells CASSQEPGFGANVLTF. The chain employs TRBV4-3 and TRBJ2-6; without DNA, the TCRdb call of TRBD1 cannot be checked. Germline V CDR1 and CDR2: LGHNA, YSLEER. The CDR3 is 16 amino acids.

The chain recombines TRBV20-1 with TRBJ1-5; there is no DNA to check the TCRdb D call of TRBD1. This CDR3 has 14 residues. Germline values: CDR1 DFQATT, CDR2 SNEGSKA (reference sequence). CDR3 sequence reads: CSAIPGVGNQPQHF.

The CDR3 sequence: CASSRGPNYEQYF. The V and J genes are TRBV6-5 and TRBJ2-7. The CDR3 extends over 13 amino acids. In germline, CDR1 is MNHEY, CDR2 SVGAGI.

V and J are TRBV28 and TRBJ2-7; TCRdb picks TRBD2, but there is no DNA to check that call. Germline assignment: CDR1 MDHEN and CDR2 SYDVKM. The CDR3 loop spans 15 amino acids. The CDR3 loop is CASSRPRGGAYEQYF. The variable domain in full, with the rest retrieved from reference TRBV28 and TRBJ2-7, is DVKVTQSSRYLVKRTGEKVFLECVQDMDHENMFWYRQDPGLGLRLIYFSYDVKMKEKGDIPEGYSVSREKKERFSLILESASTNQTSMYLCASSRPRGGAYEQYFGPGTRLTVT.

The V call is TRBV20-1, the J call TRBJ2-2; TCRdb's D call, TRBD2, is unchecked because there is no DNA. The V gene's germline CDR1 is DFQATT and CDR2 SNEGSKA (reference sequence). The CDR3 sequence is 16 residues long. The CDR3 region is CSARKAGGPNTGELFF.

The CDR3 reads CASSFRRGQTDSYEQYF. The genes are TRBV5-5 and TRBJ2-7; checking the TCRdb D call of TRBD1 is not possible without DNA. Per germline, CDR1 SGHKS and CDR2 YYEKEE (reference sequence). CDR3 length: 17 amino acids.

The chain joins TRBV7-3 to TRBJ2-3; TCRdb lists TRBD2, though no DNA is available to test this call. Germline loops: CDR1 SGHTA, CDR2 FQGTGA. The CDR3 extends over 15 amino acids. CDR3 residues: CASSLEASGTDTQYF.

The V and J genes are TRBV2 and TRBJ2-4; the D call from TCRdb, TRBD1, cannot be confirmed without DNA. Germline V CDR1 and CDR2: SNHLY, FYNNEI. CDR3 length: 17 amino acids. The CDR3 spells CASSPRPYSLAKNIQYF.

The chain combines TRBV5-1 with TRBJ2-5. The CDR3 contains 14 residues. Germline CDR1 is SGHRS and CDR2 is YFSETQ. CDR3 protein: CASSISVGQETQYF.

The V and J genes are TRBV3-1 and TRBJ2-2; TCRdb gives TRBD1 as the D gene, but with no DNA this cannot be confirmed. The CDR3 totals 15 residues. Germline CDR1 LGHDT, CDR2 YNNKEL (reference sequence). CDR3: CASSQGDRTYGELFF.

The chain couples TRBV4-3 to TRBJ2-1; TCRdb's D call, TRBD1, is unchecked because there is no DNA. Per germline, CDR1 LGHNA and CDR2 YSLEER. This CDR3 contains 16 residues. The CDR3: CASSPGTGLQGYEQFF.

This rearrangement joins TRBV25-1 to TRBJ2-7; no DNA is available, so the TRBD2 call from TCRdb remains unchecked. The germline V gene encodes CDR1 MGHDK and CDR2 SYGVNS. This CDR3 has 14 residues. The CDR3 is CASSVTSGSSEQYF.

This chain joins TRBV7-2 and TRBJ2-3. CDR1 SGHTA and CDR2 FQGNSA come from the germline V gene. This CDR3 comprises 12 residues. The CDR3 sequence: CASSFRTDTQYF. Supplemented by reference TRBV7-2 and TRBJ2-3, the full variable domain reads GAGVSQSPSNKVTEKGKDVELRCDPISGHTALYWYRQSLGQGLEFLIYFQGNSAPDKSGLPSDRFSAERTGGSVSTLTIQRTQQEDSAVYLCASSFRTDTQYFGPGTRLTVL.

The chain joins TRBV7-2 to TRBJ2-1. The length of the CDR3 is 15 residues. Germline CDR1 SGHTA, CDR2 FQGNSA. The CDR3 reads CASSFSGSPHNEQFF.

J is TRBJ2-7 and V is TRBV28; TCRdb names TRBD1, which stays unverified in the absence of DNA. Germline V gives CDR1 MDHEN, CDR2 SYDVKM. CDR3 length: 15 amino acids. CDR3 protein: CASSPMGESSYEQYF.

This chain uses TRBV12-3 or TRBV12-4 with TRBJ1-5. The length of the CDR3 is 13 residues. CDR3: CASSFSQNQPQHF.

The gene calls are TRBV7-1 and TRBJ2-5; TCRdb's assignment of TRBD2 cannot be checked, as there is no DNA. TRBV7-1 is annotated as an ORF whose role is uncertain. The CDR3 is made up of 15 amino acids. CDR3: CASSSHAGVQETQYF.

The rearrangement uses TRBV2 and TRBJ2-7. The CDR3 extends over 12 amino acids. From germline, CDR1 is SNHLY and CDR2 FYNNEI. Here the CDR3 reads CASSASSTEQYF.

This chain joins TRBV5-1 and TRBJ2-3; TCRdb outputs TRBD1, but without DNA this stays unchecked. The CDR3 runs 16 residues. Germline values: CDR1 SGHRS, CDR2 YFSETQ. The CDR3 is CASSLRQHPSTDTQYF. The variable domain in full, with the rest retrieved from reference TRBV5-1 and TRBJ2-3, is KAGVTQTPRYLIKTRGQQVTLSCSPISGHRSVSWYQQTPGQGLQFLFEYFSETQRNKGNFPGRFSGRQFSNSRSEMNVSTLELGDSALYLCASSLRQHPSTDTQYFGPGTRLTVL.

V and J are TRBV11-2 and TRBJ2-5; TCRdb lists TRBD1, though no DNA is available to test this call. CDR1 is SGHAT and CDR2 is FQNNGV in the germline V gene. This CDR3 has 15 residues. CDR3 sequence: CASSHEGQGGETQYF.

J is TRBJ1-1 and V is TRBV19. The V gene's germline CDR1 is LNHDA and CDR2 SQIVND (reference sequence). The CDR3 extends over 11 amino acids. The CDR3 sequence: CASSWATEAFF.